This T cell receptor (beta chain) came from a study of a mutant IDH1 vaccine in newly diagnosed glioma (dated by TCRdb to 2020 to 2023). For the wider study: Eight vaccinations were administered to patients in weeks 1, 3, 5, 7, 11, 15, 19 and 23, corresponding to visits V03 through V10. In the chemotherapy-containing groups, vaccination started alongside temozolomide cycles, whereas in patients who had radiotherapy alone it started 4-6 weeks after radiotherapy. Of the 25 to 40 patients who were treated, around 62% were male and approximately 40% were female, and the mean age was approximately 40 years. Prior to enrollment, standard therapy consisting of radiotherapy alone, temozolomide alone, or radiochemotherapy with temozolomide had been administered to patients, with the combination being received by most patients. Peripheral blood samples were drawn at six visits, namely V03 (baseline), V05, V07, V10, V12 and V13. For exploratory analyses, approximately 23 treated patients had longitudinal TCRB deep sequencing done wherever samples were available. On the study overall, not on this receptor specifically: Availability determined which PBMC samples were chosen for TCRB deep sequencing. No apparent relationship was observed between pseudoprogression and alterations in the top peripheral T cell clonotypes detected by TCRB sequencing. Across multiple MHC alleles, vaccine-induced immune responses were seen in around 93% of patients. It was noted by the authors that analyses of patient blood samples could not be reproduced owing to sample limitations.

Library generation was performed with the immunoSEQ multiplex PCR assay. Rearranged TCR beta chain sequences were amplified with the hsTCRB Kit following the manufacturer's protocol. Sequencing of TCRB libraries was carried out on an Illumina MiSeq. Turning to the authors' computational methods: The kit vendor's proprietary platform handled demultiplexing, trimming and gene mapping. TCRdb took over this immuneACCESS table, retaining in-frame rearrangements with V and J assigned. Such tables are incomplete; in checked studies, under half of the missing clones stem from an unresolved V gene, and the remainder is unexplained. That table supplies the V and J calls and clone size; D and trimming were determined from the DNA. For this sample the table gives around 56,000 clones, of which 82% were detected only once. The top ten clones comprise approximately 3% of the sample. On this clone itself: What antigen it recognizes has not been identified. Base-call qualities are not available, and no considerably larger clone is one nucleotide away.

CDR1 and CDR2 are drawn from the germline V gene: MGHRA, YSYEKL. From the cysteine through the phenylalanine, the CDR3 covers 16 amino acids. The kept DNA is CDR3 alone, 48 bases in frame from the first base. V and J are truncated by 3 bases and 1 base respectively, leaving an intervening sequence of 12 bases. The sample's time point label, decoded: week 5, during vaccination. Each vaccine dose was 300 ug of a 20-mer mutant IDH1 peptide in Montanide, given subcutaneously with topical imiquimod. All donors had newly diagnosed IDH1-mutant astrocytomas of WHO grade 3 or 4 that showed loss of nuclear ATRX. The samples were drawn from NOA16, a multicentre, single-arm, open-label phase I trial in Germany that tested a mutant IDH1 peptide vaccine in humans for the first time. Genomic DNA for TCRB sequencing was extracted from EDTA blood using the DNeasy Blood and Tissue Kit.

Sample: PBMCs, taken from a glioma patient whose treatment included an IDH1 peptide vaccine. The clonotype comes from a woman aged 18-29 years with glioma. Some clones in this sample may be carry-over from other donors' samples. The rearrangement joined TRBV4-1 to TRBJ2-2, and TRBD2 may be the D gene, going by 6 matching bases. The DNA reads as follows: TGCGCCAGCAGCCACCCCGGGACTTTGAACACCGGGGAGCTGTTTTTT. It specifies CASSHPGTLNTGELFF.